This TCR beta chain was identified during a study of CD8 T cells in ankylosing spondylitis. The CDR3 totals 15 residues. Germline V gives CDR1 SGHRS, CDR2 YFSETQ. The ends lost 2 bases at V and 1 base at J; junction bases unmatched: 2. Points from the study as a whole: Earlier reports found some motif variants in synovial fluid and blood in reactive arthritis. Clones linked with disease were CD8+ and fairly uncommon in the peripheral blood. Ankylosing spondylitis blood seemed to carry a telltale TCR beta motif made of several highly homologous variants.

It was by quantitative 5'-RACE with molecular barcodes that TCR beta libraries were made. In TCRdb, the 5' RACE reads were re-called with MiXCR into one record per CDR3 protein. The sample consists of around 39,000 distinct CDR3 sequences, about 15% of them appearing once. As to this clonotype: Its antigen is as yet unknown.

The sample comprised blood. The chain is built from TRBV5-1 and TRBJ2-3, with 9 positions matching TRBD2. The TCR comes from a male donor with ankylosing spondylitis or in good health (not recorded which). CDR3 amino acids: CASSFPSGGTDTQYF. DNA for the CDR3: TGCGCCAGCAGCTTCCCTAGCGGGGGCACAGATACGCAGTATTTT. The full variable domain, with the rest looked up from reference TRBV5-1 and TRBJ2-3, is KAGVTQTPRYLIKTRGQQVTLSCSPISGHRSVSWYQQTPGQGLQFLFEYFSETQRNKGNFPGRFSGRQFSNSRSEMNVSTLELGDSALYLCASSFPSGGTDTQYFGPGTRLTVL.